Following are 10 T cell receptor beta chains from one sample sequenced in a study of regulatory T cells in long-lasting Graves disease. Time point described: newly diagnosed GD, antithyroid drugs for less than 3 months. RNA extracted from PBMCs served as the sequencing template. For TCR beta, libraries came from iRepertoire HTBI primers and Arm-PCR of CDR3 regions. TCRdb itself ran the multiplex PCR reads through MiXCR, one entry per CDR3 protein. The sample lists over 500,000 distinct CDR3 sequences, about 15% occurring once. The sample was also reused in another study, on T cells in Graves' hyperthyroidism and ophthalmopathy.

The specimen comprised peripheral blood mononuclear cells (PBMCs), sampled at new diagnosis, from a patient treated with antithyroid drugs. These receptors came from a man aged 18 to 30 with Graves disease.

The chain recombines TRBV29-1 with TRBJ2-2; 9 nucleotides align to TRBD1. Germline loops: CDR1 SQVTM, CDR2 ANQGSEA. Trimming at V came to 6 bases and at J to 1 base, leaving 6 bases not matched to a gene. This CDR3 contains 15 residues. In DNA form, the CDR3 reads TGCAGCGTCCCCGGGACAGGGTTGAACACCGGGGAGCTGTTTTTT. The encoded protein is CSVPGTGLNTGELFF.

This rearrangement joins TRBV10-1 to TRBJ2-1, with D uncertain. The germline CDR1 and CDR2 sequences are WNHNN and SYGVQD (reference sequence). The CDR3 consists of 15 residues. V dropped 3 bases and J dropped 7 bases, with 16 bases sitting between them. As DNA, the CDR3 is TGCGCCAGCAGTGATTGGCGGACCGGCCTAAATGAGCAGTTCTTC. It codes for CASSDWRTGLNEQFF.

The J gene is TRBJ1-3, the V gene TRBV10-3; no clear D. CDR3 length equals 14 residues. The V and J ends lost 10 bases and 1 base respectively, with 14 bases between them. Looked up from germline, CDR1 is ENHRY and CDR2 is SYGVKD. CDR3 loop: CATNLLSSGNTIYF. CDR3 nucleotides: TGTGCCACCAACTTACTTTCATCTGGAAACACCATATATTTT.

The sample holds many counts of this clonotype. This chain joins TRBV2 and TRBJ2-1, with no clear D. V lost 2 bases, J lost 11 bases, and 13 bases lay in between. Per the germline V gene, CDR1 is SNHLY and CDR2 is FYNNEI. The length of the CDR3 is 13 residues. CDR3: CASSEPFGSQQFF. In DNA, the CDR3 is TGTGCCAGCAGTGAACCCTTCGGGTCTCAGCAGTTCTTC.

This clonotype has at least ten counts. CDR3 nucleotides: TGTGCCAGCGGCATCGGAGCGGCAGCCTACGAGCAGTACTTC. Encoded protein: CASGIGAAAYEQYF. This chain links TRBV2 with TRBJ2-7; D perhaps matches TRBD2 (5 bases). The V gene's germline CDR1 is SNHLY and CDR2 FYNNEI. Deletions cut 8 bases from V and 2 bases from J, with 16 bases between. The CDR3 is made up of 14 amino acids. Filled out from reference TRBV2 and TRBJ2-7, the complete variable domain reads EPEVTQTPSHQVTQMGQEVILRCVPISNHLYFYWYRQILGQKVEFLVSFYNNEISEKSEIFDDQFSVERPDGSNFTLKIRSTKLEDSAMYFCASGIGAAAYEQYFGPGTRLTVT.

This clonotype has at least ten counts. The chain recombines TRBV19 with TRBJ2-1; no reliable D call. V lost 7 bases to trimming and J lost 0 bases, with 13 bases between them. CDR1 is LNHDA, CDR2 SQIVND, per germline (reference sequence). This CDR3 has 15 residues. The CDR3 sequence: CASNIGRSSYNEQFF. In DNA form, the CDR3 reads TGTGCCAGTAACATAGGGCGAAGCTCCTACAATGAGCAGTTCTTC.

This clonotype has just one count. J is TRBJ2-1 and V is TRBV7-8, with TRBD1 as a possible D gene (6 bases). CDR1 SGHVS and CDR2 FQNEAQ come from the germline V gene. CDR3 size: 17 residues. V shed 1 base and J shed 0 bases, with 13 bases lying between them. CDR3 in amino acids: CASSLGGTPNSYNEQFF. CDR3 bases: TGTGCCAGCAGCTTAGGTGGGACACCAAACTCCTACAATGAGCAGTTCTTC.

The sample holds many counts of this clonotype. This sequence joins TRBV3-1 and TRBJ1-1, with D perhaps TRBD1 (6 bases). CDR3 length: 16 residues. V lost 2 bases and J lost 6, with 19 bases in between. Looked up from germline, CDR1 is LGHDT and CDR2 is YNNKEL (reference sequence). The CDR3 DNA is TGTGCCAGCAGCCAATGGGAGGGGGACTCGGGAGCTGAAGCTTTCTTT. Translating it yields CASSQWEGDSGAEAFF.

A few counts support this clonotype. This chain uses TRBV4-1 with TRBJ1-1; D remains ambiguous. Trimming removed 5 bases at V and 2 bases at J, with 9 bases between. Germline V gene sequence: CDR1 MGHRA, CDR2 YSYEKL. CDR3 length: 13 residues. CDR3 in amino acids: CASSEATNTEAFF. In nucleotides, the CDR3 is TGCGCCAGCAGCGAAGCTACAAACACTGAAGCTTTCTTT.

This chain links TRBV4-2 with TRBJ1-1; the D gene is possibly TRBD1 (6 bases). The V gene's germline CDR1 is LGHNA and CDR2 YNFKEQ. The CDR3 totals 15 residues. The V and J ends lost 0 bases and 2 bases respectively, with 10 bases between them. The CDR3 nucleotides read TGTGCCAGCAGCCAAGACAGGGGAGGAAACACTGAAGCTTTCTTT. Protein product: CASSQDRGGNTEAFF.